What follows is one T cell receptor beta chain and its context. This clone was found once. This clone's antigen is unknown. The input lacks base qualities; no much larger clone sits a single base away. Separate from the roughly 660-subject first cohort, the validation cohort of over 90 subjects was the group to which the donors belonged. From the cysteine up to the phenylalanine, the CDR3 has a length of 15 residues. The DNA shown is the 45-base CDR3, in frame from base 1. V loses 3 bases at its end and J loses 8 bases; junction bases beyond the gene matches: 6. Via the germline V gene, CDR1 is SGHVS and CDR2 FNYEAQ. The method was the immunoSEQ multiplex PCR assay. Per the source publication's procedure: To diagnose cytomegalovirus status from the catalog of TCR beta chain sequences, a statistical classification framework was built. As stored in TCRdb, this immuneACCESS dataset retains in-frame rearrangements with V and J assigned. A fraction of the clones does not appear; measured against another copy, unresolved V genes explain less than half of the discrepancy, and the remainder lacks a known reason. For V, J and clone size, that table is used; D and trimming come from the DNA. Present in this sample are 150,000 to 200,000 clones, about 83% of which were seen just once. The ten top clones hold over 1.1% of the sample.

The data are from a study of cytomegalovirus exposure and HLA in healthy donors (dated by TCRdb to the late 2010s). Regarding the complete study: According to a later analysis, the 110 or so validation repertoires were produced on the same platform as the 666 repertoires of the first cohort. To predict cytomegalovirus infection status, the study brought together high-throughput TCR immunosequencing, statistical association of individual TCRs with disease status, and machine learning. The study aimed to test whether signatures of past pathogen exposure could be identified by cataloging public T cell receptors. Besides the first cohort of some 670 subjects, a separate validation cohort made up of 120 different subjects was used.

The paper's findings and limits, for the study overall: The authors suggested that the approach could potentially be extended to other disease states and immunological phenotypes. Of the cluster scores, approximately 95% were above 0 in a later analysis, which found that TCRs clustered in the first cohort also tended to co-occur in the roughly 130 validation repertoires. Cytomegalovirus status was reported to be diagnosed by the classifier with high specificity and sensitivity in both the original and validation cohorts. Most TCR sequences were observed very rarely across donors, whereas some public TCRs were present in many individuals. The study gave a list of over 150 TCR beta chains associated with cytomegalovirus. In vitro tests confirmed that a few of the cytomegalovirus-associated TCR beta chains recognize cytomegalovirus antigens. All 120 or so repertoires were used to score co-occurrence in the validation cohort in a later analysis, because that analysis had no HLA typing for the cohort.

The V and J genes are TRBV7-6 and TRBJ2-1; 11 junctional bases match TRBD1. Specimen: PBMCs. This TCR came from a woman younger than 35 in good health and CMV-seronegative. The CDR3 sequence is CASSLGQGEVHEQFF. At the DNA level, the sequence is TGTGCCAGCAGCTTGGGACAGGGGGAAGTCCATGAGCAGTTCTTC.